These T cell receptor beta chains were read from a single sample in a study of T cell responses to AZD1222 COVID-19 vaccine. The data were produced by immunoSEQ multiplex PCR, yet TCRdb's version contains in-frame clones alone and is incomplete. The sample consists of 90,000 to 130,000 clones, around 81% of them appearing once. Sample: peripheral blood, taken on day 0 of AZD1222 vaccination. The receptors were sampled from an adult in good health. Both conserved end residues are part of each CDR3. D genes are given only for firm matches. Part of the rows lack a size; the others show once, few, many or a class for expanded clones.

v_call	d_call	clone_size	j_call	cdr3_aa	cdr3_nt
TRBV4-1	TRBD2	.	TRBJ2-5	CASSQGPAGGAETQYF	TGCGCCAGCAGCCAAGGCCCAGCGGGGGGGGCAGAGACCCAGTACTTC
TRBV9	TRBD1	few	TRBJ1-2	CASSARTGGRGGYGYTF	TGTGCCAGCAGCGCCCGGACAGGGGGAAGGGGGGGATATGGCTACACCTTC
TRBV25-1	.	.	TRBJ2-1	CASINGGSSYNEQFF	TGTGCCAGCATTAACGGCGGGTCTTCCTACAATGAGCAGTTCTTC
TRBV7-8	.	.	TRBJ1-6	CASSRAGQNNSPLHF	TGTGCCAGCAGCCGTGCCGGACAGAATAATTCACCCCTCCACTTT
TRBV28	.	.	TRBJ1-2	CASSLRFREYGYTF	TGTGCCAGCAGTTTACGGTTCAGGGAATATGGCTACACCTTC
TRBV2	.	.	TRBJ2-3	CASMVGGSSDTQYF	TGTGCCAGCATGGTCGGAGGGAGTTCAGATACGCAGTATTTT
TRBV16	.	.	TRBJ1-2	CASSQWGSANYGYTF	TGTGCCAGCAGCCAATGGGGGAGCGCTAACTATGGCTACACCTTC
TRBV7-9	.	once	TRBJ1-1	CASSSAVNTEAFF	TGTGCCAGCAGCTCAGCCGTCAACACTGAAGCTTTCTTT
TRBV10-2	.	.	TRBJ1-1	CASSEQGMNTEAFF	TGCGCCAGCAGTGAGCAAGGGATGAACACTGAAGCTTTCTTT
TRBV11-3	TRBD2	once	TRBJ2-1	CASSLEPLAGISSYNEQFF	TGTGCCAGCAGCTTAGAGCCGCTAGCGGGAATCAGCTCCTACAATGAGCAGTTCTTC
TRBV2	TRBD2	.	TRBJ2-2	CASKGLAGGANTGELFF	TGTGCCAGCAAGGGACTAGCGGGGGGTGCGAACACCGGGGAGCTGTTTTTT
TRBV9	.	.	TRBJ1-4	CASSLGLDEEKLFF	TGTGCCAGCAGCCTGGGCTTAGACGAAGAAAAACTGTTTTTT
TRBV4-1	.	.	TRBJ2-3	CASSQGPRHRTDTQYF	TGCGCCAGCAGCCAAGGCCCGAGGCACCGCACAGATACGCAGTATTTT
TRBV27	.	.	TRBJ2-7	CASKGPGSYEQYF	TGTGCCAGCAAGGGTCCAGGTAGTTACGAGCAGTACTTC
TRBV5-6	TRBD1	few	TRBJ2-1	CASTKTGMNEQFF	TGTGCCAGCACCAAGACAGGGATGAATGAGCAGTTCTTC
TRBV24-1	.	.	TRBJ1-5	CATSEHNSNQPQHF	TGTGCCACCAGTGAACATAATAGCAATCAGCCCCAGCATTTT
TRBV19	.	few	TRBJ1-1	CASSIWAEAEAFF	TGTGCCAGTAGTATATGGGCAGAGGCTGAAGCTTTCTTT
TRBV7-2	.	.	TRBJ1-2	CASTPLTANGYTF	TGTGCCAGCACCCCCTTGACAGCCAATGGCTACACCTTC
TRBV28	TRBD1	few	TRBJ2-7	CASSSAGTGSIEQYF	TGTGCCAGCAGTTCAGCCGGGACAGGGAGTATCGAGCAGTACTTC
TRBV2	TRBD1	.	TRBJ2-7	CASRTNRGDEQYF	TGTGCCAGCAGAACGAACAGGGGGGACGAGCAGTACTTC
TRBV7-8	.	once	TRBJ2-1	CASSPPGLHYNEQFF	TGTGCCAGCAGCCCTCCCGGGCTACACTACAATGAGCAGTTCTTC
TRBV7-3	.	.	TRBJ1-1	CASSSQGAANTEAFF	TGTGCCAGCAGCTCCCAGGGCGCAGCGAACACTGAAGCTTTCTTT
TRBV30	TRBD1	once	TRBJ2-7	CAWRQGYEQYF	TGTGCCTGGAGACAGGGGTACGAGCAGTACTTC
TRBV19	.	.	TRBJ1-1	CASSWEVNTEAFF	TGTGCCAGTAGTTGGGAGGTCAACACTGAAGCTTTCTTT
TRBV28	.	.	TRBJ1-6	CASSLGRRSYNSPLHF	TGTGCCAGCAGTCTGGGTAGGAGGTCCTATAATTCACCCCTCCACTTT
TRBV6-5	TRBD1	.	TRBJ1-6	CASSYGQGESPLHF	TGTGCCAGCAGTTACGGGCAGGGGGAATCACCCCTCCACTTT
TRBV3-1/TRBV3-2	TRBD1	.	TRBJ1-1	CASRQGQFLNTEAFF	TGTGCCAGCAGACAGGGACAGTTCCTGAACACTGAAGCTTTCTTT
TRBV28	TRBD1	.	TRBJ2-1	CASYRGRESYNEQFF	TGTGCCAGCTACAGGGGGCGAGAGTCCTACAATGAGCAGTTCTTC
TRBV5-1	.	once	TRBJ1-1	CASSLGVSGAKLSNPEAFF	TGCGCCAGCAGCTTAGGTGTGTCGGGGGCAAAACTTTCAAATCCTGAAGCTTTCTTT
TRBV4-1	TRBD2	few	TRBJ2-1	CASSPGLGGGEQFF	TGCGCCAGCAGTCCGGGACTAGGTGGTGGTGAGCAGTTCTTC
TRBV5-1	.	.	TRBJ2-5	CASSFHRQETQYF	TGCGCCAGCAGCTTCCATCGCCAAGAGACCCAGTACTTC
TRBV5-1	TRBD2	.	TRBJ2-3	CASRRGLAQDTQYF	TGCGCCAGCAGGCGGGGACTAGCGCAAGATACGCAGTATTTT